These T cell receptor beta chains were read from a single sample in a study of OX40 agonist ivuxolimab in advanced cancers. Profiling relied on immunoSEQ multiplex PCR, and the TCRdb table lists in-frame clones only, not all of them. The sample contains about 89,000 clones, approximately 91% of which appear only once. The sequencing used CD4+ or CD8+ T cells sorted from blood, collected in a trial of the OX40 agonist ivuxolimab. These receptors were obtained from an adult with an advanced solid tumor such as melanoma, head and neck, liver or kidney cancer. CDR3s include the opening cysteine and the closing phenylalanine or tryptophan. D genes are given only for firm matches. Expanded clones are given a class, and other clones once, few, many or no size at all.

>TRBJ2-1|TRBD2|TRBV4-1|once
CASSPSLVAGAHNEQFF
TGCGCCAGCAGCCCCTCGCTAGTAGCGGGAGCCCACAATGAGCAGTTCTTC
>TRBJ1-1|TRBD1|TRBV19|-
CASTQAGGGTEAFF
TGTGCCAGTACCCAAGCAGGGGGCGGCACTGAAGCTTTCTTT
>TRBJ2-7|TRBD1|TRBV6-5|-
CASRRDSGSYEQYF
TGTGCCAGCAGACGGGACAGTGGGTCCTACGAGCAGTACTTC
>TRBJ1-1|-|TRBV5-1|once
CASSLVPGNTEAFF
TGCGCCAGCAGCTTGGTGCCGGGAAACACTGAAGCTTTCTTT
>TRBJ2-2|-|TRBV10-3|-
CATRKEAPNTGELFF
TGTGCCACGCGAAAAGAGGCCCCGAACACCGGGGAGCTGTTTTTT
>TRBJ2-3|TRBD2|TRBV2|-
CASSPLTSGATDTQYF
TGTGCCAGCAGTCCCCTCACTAGCGGGGCAACAGATACGCAGTATTTT
>TRBJ2-1|-|TRBV7-2|-
CASSPTWAKTSHFNNEQFF
TGTGCCAGCAGCCCGACTTGGGCCAAAACTAGCCATTTTAACAATGAGCAGTTCTTC
>TRBJ1-1|-|TRBV6-5|-
CASSPKVNTEAFF
TGTGCCAGCAGTCCCAAAGTGAACACTGAAGCTTTCTTT
>TRBJ1-2|-|TRBV19|-
CASTTGMGGYTF
TGTGCCAGTACCACAGGGATGGGAGGCTACACCTTC
>TRBJ1-1|-|TRBV29-1|-
CSVEDLGQPAFF
TGCAGCGTTGAAGATCTTGGCCAGCCCGCTTTCTTT
>TRBJ2-7|TRBD1|TRBV5-4|-
CASSLPPGQGTYEQYF
TGTGCCAGCAGCTTGCCACCGGGACAGGGAACCTACGAGCAGTACTTC
>TRBJ2-5|TRBD2|TRBV11-3|-
CASSLAQRGTQETQYF
TGTGCCAGCAGCTTAGCCCAGCGGGGGACCCAAGAGACCCAGTACTTC
>TRBJ1-6|-|TRBV7-5|-
CVRSLVAVSYNSPLHF
TGTGTCAGAAGCTTAGTGGCAGTCTCCTATAATTCACCCCTCCACTTT
>TRBJ1-3|-|TRBV7-2|-
CASSLGTVGNTIYF
TGTGCCAGCAGCTTAGGTACAGTTGGAAACACCATATATTTT
>TRBJ2-7|-|TRBV11-2|-
CASSLARGGGEQYF
TGTGCCAGCAGCTTAGCCAGGGGTGGGGGCGAGCAGTACTTC
>TRBJ2-5|TRBD2|TRBV12-5|-
CASAQAGVWETQYF
TGTGCTAGTGCCCAAGCGGGAGTGTGGGAGACCCAGTACTTC
>TRBJ1-1|-|TRBV29-1|once
CSAGGANTEAFF
TGCAGCGCCGGGGGGGCGAACACTGAAGCTTTCTTT
>TRBJ2-5|-|TRBV18|-
CASSLLHLQETQYF
TGTGCCAGCTCACTCTTACACCTCCAAGAGACCCAGTACTTC
>TRBJ2-5|-|TRBV7-7|-
CASSAPGSWETQYF
TGTGCCAGCAGCGCCCCGGGGTCGTGGGAGACCCAGTACTTC
>TRBJ2-1|-|TRBV28|-
CASSINYNEQFF
TGTGCCAGCAGTATCAACTACAATGAGCAGTTCTTC
>TRBJ1-4|-|TRBV7-2|-
CASSPDTNEKLFF
TGTGCCAGCAGCCCGGACACTAATGAAAAACTGTTTTTT
>TRBJ1-4|-|TRBV27|-
CASSFLSLPTNEKLFF
TGTGCCAGCAGTTTTTTAAGTCTTCCGACTAATGAAAAACTGTTTTTT
>TRBJ1-6|-|TRBV30|-
CAWSPLDPADSPLHF
TGTGCCTGGAGTCCCCTCGACCCGGCCGATTCACCCCTCCACTTT
>TRBJ2-7|-|TRBV28|-
CATRGTRTYEQYF
TGTGCCACCCGGGGGACCCGAACCTACGAGCAGTACTTC
>TRBJ2-7|TRBD2|TRBV7-2|-
CASSLQAGGPEQYF
TGTGCCAGCAGCCTACAAGCGGGAGGGCCCGAGCAGTACTTC
>TRBJ2-5|TRBD1|TRBV6-1|-
CASSAVGQGLETQYF
TGTGCCAGCAGTGCCGTGGGACAGGGTCTGGAGACCCAGTACTTC
>TRBJ2-1|-|TRBV27|-
CASSPRYNEQFF
TGTGCCAGCAGTCCGCGCTACAATGAGCAGTTCTTC
>TRBJ2-5|TRBD1|TRBV7-2|-
CASSRQGAIGETQYF
TGTGCCAGCAGTAGACAGGGGGCGATAGGGGAGACCCAGTACTTC
>TRBJ2-2|TRBD2|TRBV7-2|-
CASSFGGADTGELFF
TGTGCCAGCAGCTTCGGGGGGGCGGACACCGGGGAGCTGTTTTTT
>TRBJ1-1|-|TRBV7-6|once
CASSSAGSLNTEAFF
TGTGCCAGCAGCTCGGCAGGGTCCCTGAACACTGAAGCTTTCTTT